This TCR beta chain stems from a study of blood T cell repertoires in COVID-19. In the study overall: COVID-19 samples, acute and convalescent, were from the United States, Italy and Spain. Sample material is recorded as cDNA or gDNA derived from T cells, B-cell-depleted T cells, or PBMCs.

The CDR3 covers 15 residues. The V gene end was trimmed by 4 bases and the J gene end by 4 bases; junction bases not matched to a gene: 7. Germline CDR1 and CDR2: MNHNS and SASEGT. Original handling: It was from reference gene primer amplification that nucleated cell counts were estimated. Clones were sequenced by immunoSEQ multiplex PCR, and TCRdb holds only the in-frame ones, with some missing. V and J calls and clone size come straight from that table; D and trimming were deduced from the DNA. The table lists 63,000 or so clones, 70% to 90% of them singletons, with 1.3% to 1.5% in the top ten. The sequence derives from a human donor in a cohort sampled during active COVID-19. The sequenced sample was peripheral blood. V and J are TRBV6-1 and TRBJ1-1; TRBD1 aligns across 9 bases. CDR3 nucleotides: TGTGCCAGCAGTGCAGCGGACAGGGGCGGCACTGAAGCTTTCTTT. The encoded protein is CASSAADRGGTEAFF.